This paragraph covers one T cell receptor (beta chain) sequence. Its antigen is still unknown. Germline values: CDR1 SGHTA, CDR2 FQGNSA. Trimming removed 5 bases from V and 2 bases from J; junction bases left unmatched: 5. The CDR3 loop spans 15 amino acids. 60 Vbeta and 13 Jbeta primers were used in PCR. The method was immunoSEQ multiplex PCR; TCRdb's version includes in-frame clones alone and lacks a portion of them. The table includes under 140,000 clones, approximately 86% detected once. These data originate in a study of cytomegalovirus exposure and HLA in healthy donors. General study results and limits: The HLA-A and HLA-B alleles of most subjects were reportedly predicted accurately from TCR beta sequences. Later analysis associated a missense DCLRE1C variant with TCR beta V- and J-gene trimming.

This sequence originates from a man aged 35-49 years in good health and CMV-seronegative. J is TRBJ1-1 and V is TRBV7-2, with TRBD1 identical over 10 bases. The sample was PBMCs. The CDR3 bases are TGTGCCAGCAGCCCAAGACAGGGGGCAAACACTGAAGCTTTCTTT. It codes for CASSPRQGANTEAFF.